The T cell receptor beta chain described here comes from a study of blood T cell repertoires in COVID-19. Repertoires were generated with immunoSEQ multiplex PCR, while TCRdb's copy carries only in-frame clones and drops some. The data show more than 300,000 clones, with about nine tenths seen just once and 0.8% to 0.9% held by the top ten. Trimming took 5 bases from V and 6 from J; bases not matched to a gene: 5. The CDR3 runs 13 residues. The sequencing sample was made of PBMCs or T cells enriched from blood (not recorded which). This chain links TRBV12-3 or TRBV12-4 with TRBJ2-7; TRBD1 matches 9 bases. This TCR came from a woman in her thirties or forties who had been exposed to COVID-19. As DNA, the CDR3 is TGTGCCAGCAGTCGGGGACAGGGATCCGAGCAGTACTTC. Its translation: CASSRGQGSEQYF.